This is a list of T cell receptor beta chains from one sample in a study of T-cell reconstitution after alpha-beta-depleted transplantation in children. TCRdb called the PCR reads again in MiXCR, with one record for every CDR3 protein. Here the sample spans around 490,000 distinct CDR3 sequences, roughly 11% being singletons. The input for sequencing was PBMCs, mostly from graft donor cells, taken 180 days after TCRalphabeta/CD19-depleted stem cell transplant. These receptors were collected from a female patient between 2 and 15 years old who had a stem cell transplant for aplastic anemia, so the T cells may come from the graft donor. CDR3s include the opening cysteine and the closing phenylalanine or tryptophan. A D gene is named only where the DNA matches it firmly. For some rows the clone size is stated as once, few or many, or as a class when expanded; others skip it.

>TRBJ2-1|TRBD2|NA|TRBV11-2
CASSYWGLAGGPGYNEQFF
TGTGCCAGCAGCTATTGGGGACTAGCGGGAGGGCCAGGGTACAATGAGCAGTTCTTC
>TRBJ2-5|TRBD1|NA|TRBV12-3/TRBV12-4
CASSLGVPGQGQETQYF
TGTGCCAGCAGTTTAGGGGTTCCCGGACAGGGACAAGAGACCCAGTACTTC
>TRBJ1-2|NA|NA|TRBV7-2
CASSSEAGLPSF
TGTGCCAGCAGCTCCGAGGCGGGCCTGCCCTCCTTC
>TRBJ1-6|NA|few|TRBV12-3/TRBV12-4
CASSLRLENSPLHF
TGTGCCAGCAGTTTACGGCTGGAGAATTCACCCCTCCACTTT
>TRBJ1-1|NA|NA|TRBV29-1
CSVATDAVGTEAFF
TGCAGCGTTGCCACCGACGCGGTGGGCACTGAAGCTTTCTTT
>TRBJ2-5|TRBD1|few|TRBV4-1
CASSQVGDSQETQYF
TGCGCCAGCAGCCAAGTGGGGGACAGCCAAGAGACCCAGTACTTC
>TRBJ2-1|TRBD2|NA|TRBV20-1
CSAGRAWSYNEQFF
TGCAGTGCTGGGAGGGCCTGGTCCTACAATGAGCAGTTCTTC
>TRBJ1-5|TRBD1|NA|TRBV18
CASSPIKDRGQHF
TGTGCCAGCTCACCCATCAAGGACAGGGGACAGCATTTT
>TRBJ1-1|TRBD1|few|TRBV9
CASSANRGEAFF
TGTGCCAGCAGCGCCAACAGGGGGGAAGCTTTCTTT
>TRBJ1-4|NA|few|TRBV7-2
CASSSTIREKLFF
TGTGCCAGCAGCTCCACAATAAGAGAAAAACTGTTTTTT
>TRBJ1-5|NA|many|TRBV20-1
CSARFGNRGQPQHF
TGCAGTGCTAGATTCGGGAATCGTGGTCAGCCCCAGCATTTT
>TRBJ2-3|NA|NA|TRBV5-5
CASSWGGTVTDTQYF
TGTGCCAGCTCCTGGGGGGGGACAGTCACAGATACGCAGTATTTT
>TRBJ2-2|TRBD1|NA|TRBV10-3
CAISTGTGGTGELFF
TGTGCCATCAGCACCGGGACAGGGGGAACCGGGGAGCTGTTTTTT
>TRBJ2-7|NA|NA|TRBV6-2/TRBV6-3
CASSHGTRGSYEQYF
TGTGCCAGCAGTCACGGGACCCGGGGCTCCTACGAGCAGTACTTC
>TRBJ2-2|TRBD2|NA|TRBV19
CASSRRISGGSIAGELFF
TGTGCCAGTAGTAGGAGAATTAGCGGGGGGAGTATCGCCGGGGAGCTGTTTTTT
>TRBJ1-5|TRBD1|few|TRBV29-1
CSVEQEGAGGNQPQHF
TGCAGCGTTGAACAGGAGGGGGCGGGAGGCAATCAGCCCCAGCATTTT
>TRBJ2-1|TRBD1|NA|TRBV5-1
CASSPRTGGGDEQFF
TGCGCCAGCAGCCCCCGGACAGGGGGTGGGGATGAGCAGTTCTTC
>TRBJ2-2|TRBD1|NA|TRBV4-3
CASSVKWGQGSPGELFF
TGCGCCAGCAGCGTGAAGTGGGGACAGGGTTCCCCCGGGGAGCTGTTTTTT
>TRBJ2-3|NA|NA|TRBV7-2
CASSLRDSQDTQYF
TGTGCCAGCAGCTTGAGGGACTCACAAGATACGCAGTATTTT
>TRBJ2-4|TRBD1|few|TRBV7-8
CASSLAGDRVENIQYF
TGTGCCAGCAGCTTAGCTGGGGACAGGGTAGAAAACATTCAGTACTTC
>TRBJ2-7|NA|few|TRBV28
CASSPPDSLGCEQYF
TGTGCCAGCAGTCCCCCGGACTCCCTTGGGTGCGAGCAGTACTTC
>TRBJ2-2|NA|few|TRBV6-1
CASLDRNTGELFF
TGTGCCAGCCTTGACAGAAACACCGGGGAGCTGTTTTTT
>TRBJ2-7|NA|NA|TRBV5-1
CASSRTTKDSSSYEQYF
TGCGCCAGCAGCCGGACGACAAAGGACAGCTCCTCCTACGAGCAGTACTTC
>TRBJ1-1|NA|few|TRBV27
CASSLAWGGADTEAFF
TGTGCCAGCAGTCTCGCGTGGGGTGGGGCCGATACTGAAGCTTTCTTT